This TCR beta chain was recorded in a study of blood T cell repertoires in COVID-19. Study overall: Whether acute or convalescent, the COVID-19 samples came from the United States, Italy and Spain. In each case, the material was cDNA or gDNA derived from T cells, B-cell-depleted T cells, or PBMCs.

As processed by the authors: Reference gene primers were amplified, and this amplification served to estimate nucleated cell counts. This table comes from immunoSEQ multiplex PCR, and its TCRdb copy is limited to in-frame clones, with some not included. V and J calls and clone size are those listed in that table; D and trimming were worked out from the DNA. Counted here are fewer than 350,000 clones, around four fifths occurring once; the ten biggest clones make up around 4.1%. This sequence was found in a woman aged 45-59 years with active or convalescent COVID-19. The sequenced sample was peripheral blood.

For the CDR3, the DNA is TGTGCCAGCAGTGAACTGTCCGGGCGGGGGAGCTCCTACAATGAGCAGTTCTTC. Translating it yields CASSELSGRGSSYNEQFF. The chain recombines TRBV6-1 with TRBJ2-1; 7 bases are a match to TRBD2. The CDR3 sequence is 18 residues long. V lost 2 bases and J lost 0; bases outside the gene matches: 10. Germline V CDR1 and CDR2: MNHNS, SASEGT.